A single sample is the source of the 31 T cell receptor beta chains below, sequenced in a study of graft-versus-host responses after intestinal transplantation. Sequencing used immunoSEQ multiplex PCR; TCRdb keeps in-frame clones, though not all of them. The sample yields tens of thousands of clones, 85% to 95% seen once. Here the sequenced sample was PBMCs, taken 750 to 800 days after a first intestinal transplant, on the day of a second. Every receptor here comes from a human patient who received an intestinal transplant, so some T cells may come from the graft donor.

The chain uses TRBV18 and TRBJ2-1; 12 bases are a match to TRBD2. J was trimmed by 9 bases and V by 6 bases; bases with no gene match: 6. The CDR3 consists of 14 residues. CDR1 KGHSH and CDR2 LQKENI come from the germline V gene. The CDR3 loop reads CASSPSGRGIEQFF. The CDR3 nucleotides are TGTGCCAGCTCTCCTAGCGGGAGGGGGATTGAGCAGTTCTTC.

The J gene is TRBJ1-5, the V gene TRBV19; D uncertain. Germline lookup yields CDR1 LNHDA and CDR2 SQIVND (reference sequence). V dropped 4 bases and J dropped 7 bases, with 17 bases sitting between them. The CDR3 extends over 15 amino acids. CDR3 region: CASSTPNIGGQPQHF. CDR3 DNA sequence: TGTGCCAGTAGTACCCCCAACATAGGAGGCCAGCCCCAGCATTTT.

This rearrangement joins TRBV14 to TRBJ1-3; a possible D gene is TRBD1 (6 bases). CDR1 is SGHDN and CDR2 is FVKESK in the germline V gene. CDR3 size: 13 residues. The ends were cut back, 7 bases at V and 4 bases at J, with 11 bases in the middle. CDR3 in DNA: TGTGCCAGCAAAACAGGGAAAGGAAACACCATATATTTT. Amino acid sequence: CASKTGKGNTIYF.

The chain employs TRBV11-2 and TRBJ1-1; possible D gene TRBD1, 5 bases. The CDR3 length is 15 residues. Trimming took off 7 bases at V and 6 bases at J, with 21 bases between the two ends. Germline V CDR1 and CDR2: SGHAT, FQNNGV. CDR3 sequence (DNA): TGTGCCAGCACCTGGGGTTCTGGGGCTCTCGCTGAAGCTTTCTTT. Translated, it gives CASTWGSGALAEAFF.

The CDR3 nucleotides are TGTGCCAGCAGCGTATCAGCTTCGGGGACTGAAGCTTTCTTT. This encodes CASSVSASGTEAFF. The chain recombines TRBV9 with TRBJ1-1; D not resolved. Germline assignment: CDR1 SGDLS and CDR2 YYNGEE. Trimming took off 1 base at V and 5 bases at J, with 12 bases between the two ends. The CDR3 has 14 residues.

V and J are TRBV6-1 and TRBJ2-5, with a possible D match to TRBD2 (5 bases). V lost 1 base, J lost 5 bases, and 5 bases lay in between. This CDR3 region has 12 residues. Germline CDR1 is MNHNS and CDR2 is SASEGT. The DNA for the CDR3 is TGTGCCAGCAGTGAAGGGAGGGAGACCCAGTACTTC. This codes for CASSEGRETQYF.

CDR3 sequence reads: CASSIEGGGVNTGELFF. The CDR3 coding sequence is TGTGCCAGTAGTATAGAGGGGGGAGGGGTGAACACCGGGGAGCTGTTTTTT. The chain joins TRBV19 to TRBJ2-2; 7 nucleotides line up with TRBD2. The trim removed 0 bases at V and 1 base at J, leaving 5 bases unmatched. CDR3 length: 17 residues. Germline CDR1 is LNHDA and CDR2 is SQIVND (reference sequence).

CDR3 amino acids: CASSWGTSVGTDTQYF. CDR3 bases: TGTGCCAGCAGCTGGGGGACTAGCGTGGGCACAGATACGCAGTATTTT. The V call is TRBV7-8, the J call TRBJ2-3; the match to TRBD2 covers 10 bases. The CDR3 runs to 16 residues. V trimming: 4 bases; J trimming: 1 base; junction bases outside the gene matches: 5. Germline assignment: CDR1 SGHVS and CDR2 FQNEAQ.

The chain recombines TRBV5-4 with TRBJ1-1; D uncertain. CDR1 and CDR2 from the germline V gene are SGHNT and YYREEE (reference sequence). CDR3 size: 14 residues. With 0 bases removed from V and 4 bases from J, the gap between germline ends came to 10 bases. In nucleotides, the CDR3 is TGTGCCAGCAGCTTGGATGGCCAGGCCACTGAAGCTTTCTTT. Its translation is CASSLDGQATEAFF. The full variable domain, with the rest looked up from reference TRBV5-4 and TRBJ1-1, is ETGVTQSPTHLIKTRGQQVTLRCSSQSGHNTVSWYQQALGQGPQFIFQYYREEENGRGNFPPRFSGLQFPNYSSELNVNALELDDSALYLCASSLDGQATEAFFGQGTRLTVV.

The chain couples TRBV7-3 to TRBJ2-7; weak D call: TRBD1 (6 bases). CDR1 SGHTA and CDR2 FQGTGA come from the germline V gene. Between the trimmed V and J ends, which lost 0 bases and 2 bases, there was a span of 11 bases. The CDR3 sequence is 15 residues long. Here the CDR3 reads CASSLTGTRPYEQYF. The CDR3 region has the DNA TGTGCCAGCAGCTTAACGGGGACAAGACCCTACGAGCAGTACTTC.

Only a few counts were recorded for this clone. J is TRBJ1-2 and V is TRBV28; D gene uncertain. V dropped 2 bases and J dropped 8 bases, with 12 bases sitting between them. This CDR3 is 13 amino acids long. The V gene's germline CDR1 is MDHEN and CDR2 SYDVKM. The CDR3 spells CASSLARVGGYTF. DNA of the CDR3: TGTGCCAGCAGTTTAGCCCGGGTCGGCGGCTACACCTTC.

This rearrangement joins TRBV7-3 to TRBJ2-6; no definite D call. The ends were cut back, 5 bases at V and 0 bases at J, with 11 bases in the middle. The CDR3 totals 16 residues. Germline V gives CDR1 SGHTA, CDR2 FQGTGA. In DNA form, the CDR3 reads TGTGCCAGCAGCCCCAGTGAAAACTCTGGGGCCAACGTCCTGACTTTC. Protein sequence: CASSPSENSGANVLTF.

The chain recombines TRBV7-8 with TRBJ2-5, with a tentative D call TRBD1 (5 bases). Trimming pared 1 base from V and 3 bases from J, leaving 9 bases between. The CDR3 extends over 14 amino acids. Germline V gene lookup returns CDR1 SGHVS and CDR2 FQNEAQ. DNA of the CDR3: TGTGCCAGCAGCTTAGAGCTGACAGAAGAGACCCAGTACTTC. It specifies CASSLELTEETQYF. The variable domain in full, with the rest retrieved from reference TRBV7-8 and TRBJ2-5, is GAGVSQSPRYKVAKRGQDVALRCDPISGHVSLFWYQQALGQGPEFLTYFQNEAQLDKSGLPSDRFFAERPEGSVSTLKIQRTQQEDSAVYLCASSLELTEETQYFGPGTRLLVL.

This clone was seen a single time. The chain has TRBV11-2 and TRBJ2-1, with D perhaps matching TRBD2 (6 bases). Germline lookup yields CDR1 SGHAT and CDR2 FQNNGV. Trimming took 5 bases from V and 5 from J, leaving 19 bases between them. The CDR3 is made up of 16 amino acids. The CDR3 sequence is CASSHRKRDSDNEQFF. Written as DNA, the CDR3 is TGTGCCAGCAGCCACCGGAAACGGGACTCAGACAATGAGCAGTTCTTC.

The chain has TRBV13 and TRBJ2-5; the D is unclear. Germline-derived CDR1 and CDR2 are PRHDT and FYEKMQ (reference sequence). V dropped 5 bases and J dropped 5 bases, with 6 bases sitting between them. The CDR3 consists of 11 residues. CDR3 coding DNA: TGTGCCAGCAGCGGGGTGGAGACCCAGTACTTC. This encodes CASSGVETQYF.

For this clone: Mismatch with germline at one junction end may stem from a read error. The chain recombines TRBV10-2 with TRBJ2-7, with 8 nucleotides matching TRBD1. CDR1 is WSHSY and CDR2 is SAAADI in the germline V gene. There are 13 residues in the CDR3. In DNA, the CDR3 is TGCGCCAGCAGCCCGAGCCGACAGGGGCGCATCAACTTC. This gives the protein CASSPSRQGRINF.

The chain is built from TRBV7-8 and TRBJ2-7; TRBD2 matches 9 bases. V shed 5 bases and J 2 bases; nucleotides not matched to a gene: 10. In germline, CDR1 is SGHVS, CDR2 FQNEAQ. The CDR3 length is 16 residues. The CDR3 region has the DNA TGTGCCAGCAGCCGAGGTAGCGGGAGCGTCACCTACGAGCAGTACTTC. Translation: CASSRGSGSVTYEQYF.

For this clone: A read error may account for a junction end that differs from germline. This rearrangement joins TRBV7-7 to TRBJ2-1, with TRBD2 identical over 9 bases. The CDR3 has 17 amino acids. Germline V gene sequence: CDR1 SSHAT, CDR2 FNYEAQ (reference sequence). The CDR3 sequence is CASSFSGGLSSYNEQFF. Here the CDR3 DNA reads TGTGCTAGCAGCTTTAGCGGGGGCCTGAGCTCCTACAATGAGCAGTTCTTC.

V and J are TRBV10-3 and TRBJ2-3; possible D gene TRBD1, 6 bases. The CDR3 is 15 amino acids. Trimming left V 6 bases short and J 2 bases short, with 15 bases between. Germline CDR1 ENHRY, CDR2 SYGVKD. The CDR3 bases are TGTGCCATCAGCCGGAGAAGGGGGTTCACAGATACGCAGTATTTT. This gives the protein CAISRRRGFTDTQYF.

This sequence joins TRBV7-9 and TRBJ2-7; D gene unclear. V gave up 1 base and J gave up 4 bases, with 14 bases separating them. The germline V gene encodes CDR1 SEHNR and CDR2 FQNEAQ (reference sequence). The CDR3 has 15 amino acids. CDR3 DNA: TGTGCCAGCAGCTTAGGCTTAGGGCAGGAATACGAGCAGTACTTC. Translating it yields CASSLGLGQEYEQYF.

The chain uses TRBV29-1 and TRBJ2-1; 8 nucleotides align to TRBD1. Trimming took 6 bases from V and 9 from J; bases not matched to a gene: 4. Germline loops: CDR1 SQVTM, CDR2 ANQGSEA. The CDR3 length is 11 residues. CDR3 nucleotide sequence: TGCAGCGTAAGACAGGGGTTTGAGCAGTTCTTC. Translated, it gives CSVRQGFEQFF.

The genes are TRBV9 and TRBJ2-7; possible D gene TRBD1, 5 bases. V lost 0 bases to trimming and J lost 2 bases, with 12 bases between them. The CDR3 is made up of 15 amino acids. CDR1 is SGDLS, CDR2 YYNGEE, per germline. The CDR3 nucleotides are TGTGCCAGCAGCGTAGGAATAGACAGCACCTACGAGCAGTACTTC. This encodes CASSVGIDSTYEQYF.

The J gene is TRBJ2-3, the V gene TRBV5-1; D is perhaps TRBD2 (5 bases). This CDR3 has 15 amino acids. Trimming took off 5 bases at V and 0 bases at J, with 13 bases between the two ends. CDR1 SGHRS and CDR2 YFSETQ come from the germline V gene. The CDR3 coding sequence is TGCGCCAGCAGGGATAGCGTTCCTAGCACAGATACGCAGTATTTT. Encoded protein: CASRDSVPSTDTQYF. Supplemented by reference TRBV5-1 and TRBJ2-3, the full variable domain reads KAGVTQTPRYLIKTRGQQVTLSCSPISGHRSVSWYQQTPGQGLQFLFEYFSETQRNKGNFPGRFSGRQFSNSRSEMNVSTLELGDSALYLCASRDSVPSTDTQYFGPGTRLTVL.

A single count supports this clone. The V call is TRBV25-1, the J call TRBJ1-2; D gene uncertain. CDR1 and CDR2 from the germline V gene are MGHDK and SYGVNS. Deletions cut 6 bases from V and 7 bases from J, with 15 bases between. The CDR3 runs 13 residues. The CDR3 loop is CASRANWATGYTF. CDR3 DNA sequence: TGTGCCAGCAGGGCAAACTGGGCGACTGGCTACACCTTC.

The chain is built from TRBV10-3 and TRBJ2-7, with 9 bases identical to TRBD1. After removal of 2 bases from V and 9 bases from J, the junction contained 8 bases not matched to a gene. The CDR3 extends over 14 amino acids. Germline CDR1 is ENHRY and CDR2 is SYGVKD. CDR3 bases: TGTGCCATCAGTGAGGGGACAGGGACGGTCGGGCAGTACTTC. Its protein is CAISEGTGTVGQYF.

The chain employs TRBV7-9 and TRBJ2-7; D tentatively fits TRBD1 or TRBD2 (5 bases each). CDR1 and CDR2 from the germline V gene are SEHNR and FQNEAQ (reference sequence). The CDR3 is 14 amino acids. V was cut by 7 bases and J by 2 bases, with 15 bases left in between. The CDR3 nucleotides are TGTGCCAGCAAGCACCGGGACGGTACCTACGAGCAGTACTTC. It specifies CASKHRDGTYEQYF.

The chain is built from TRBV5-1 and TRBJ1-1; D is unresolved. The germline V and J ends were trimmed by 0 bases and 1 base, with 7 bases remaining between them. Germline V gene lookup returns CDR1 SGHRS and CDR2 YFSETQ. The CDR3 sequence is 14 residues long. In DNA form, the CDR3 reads TGCGCCAGCAGCTTGGCTGCAGGGAACACTGAAGCTTTCTTT. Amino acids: CASSLAAGNTEAFF.

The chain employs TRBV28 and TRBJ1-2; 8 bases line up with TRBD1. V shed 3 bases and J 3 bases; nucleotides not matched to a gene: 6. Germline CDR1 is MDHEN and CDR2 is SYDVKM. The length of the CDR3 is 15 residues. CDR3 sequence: CASSLSGGLYYGYTF. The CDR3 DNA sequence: TGTGCCAGCAGTTTGTCAGGGGGCCTTTACTATGGCTACACCTTC.

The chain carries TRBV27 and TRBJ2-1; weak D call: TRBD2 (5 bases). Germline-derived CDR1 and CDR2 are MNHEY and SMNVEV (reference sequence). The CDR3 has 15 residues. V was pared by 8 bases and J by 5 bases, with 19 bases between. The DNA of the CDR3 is TGTGCCAGCTCCCCGTGGAGGACCCCCAACAATGAGCAGTTCTTC. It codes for CASSPWRTPNNEQFF.

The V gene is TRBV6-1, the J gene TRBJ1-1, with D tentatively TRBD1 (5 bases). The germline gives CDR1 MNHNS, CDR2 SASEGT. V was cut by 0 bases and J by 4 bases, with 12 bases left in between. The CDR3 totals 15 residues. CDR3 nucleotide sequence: TGTGCCAGCAGTGAAGCGCTCGGGGCCTCCACTGAAGCTTTCTTT. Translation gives CASSEALGASTEAFF.

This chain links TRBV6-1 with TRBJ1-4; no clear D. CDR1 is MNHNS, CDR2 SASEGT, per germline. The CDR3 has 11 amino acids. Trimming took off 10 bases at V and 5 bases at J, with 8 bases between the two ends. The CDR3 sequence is CAIGRNEKLFF. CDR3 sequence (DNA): TGTGCCATTGGACGGAATGAAAAACTGTTTTTT.